The 6 T cell receptor beta chains below come from one sample, sequenced in a study of vaccination and CD4 T cells after COVID-19. Documented treatment: approximately nine-day PBMC culture with coronavirus spike peptide pools or control peptides (ViraFEST assay). Sequencing of DNA taken from cultured CD4+ T cells relied on the Oncomine TCR Beta short-read assay. TCRdb re-analysed the PCR reads in MiXCR, keeping a single row per CDR3 protein. The sample includes approximately 20,000 distinct CDR3 sequences, less than 85% of them seen just once. Which antigens these TCRs recognize remains unknown. Sequenced material: CD4+ T cells from blood, cultured in vitro. These receptors came from a human donor who had recovered from COVID-19.

This clonotype was seen a few times. The genes are TRBV25-1 and TRBJ1-5; 8 nucleotides match TRBD1. The CDR3 runs 14 residues. Germline V lookup: CDR1 MGHDK, CDR2 SYGVNS. With 10 bases clipped from V and 0 bases from J, the junction kept 5 bases outside the gene matches. The CDR3 protein is CATAGTGSNQPQHF. The DNA for the CDR3 is TGTGCCACCGCCGGGACAGGTAGCAATCAGCCCCAGCATTTT.

The sample holds a few counts of this clonotype. The rearrangement uses TRBV20-1 and TRBJ2-7; 8 positions match TRBD1. The germline V gene has CDR1 DFQATT and CDR2 SNEGSKA (reference sequence). The CDR3 totals 13 residues. V lost 4 bases and J lost 4; bases outside the gene matches: 6. CDR3 sequence: CSATGGQGYEQYF. DNA for the CDR3: TGCAGTGCTACAGGGGGCCAGGGGTACGAGCAGTACTTC.

V gene TRBV5-4 combines with J gene TRBJ1-2; D unclear. Trimming took 5 bases from V and 4 from J, leaving 15 bases between them. The CDR3 extends over 14 amino acids. Germline V gene data show CDR1 as SGHNT and CDR2 as YYREEE (reference sequence). The CDR3, as DNA: TGTGCCAGCAGAGAAGCCCCAGTGGGCTATGGCTACACCTTC. As protein: CASREAPVGYGYTF.

V and J are TRBV6-1 and TRBJ2-7; the D call may be TRBD1 or TRBD2 (5 bases each). The ends were cut back, 5 bases at V and 2 bases at J, with 7 bases in the middle. Germline CDR1 and CDR2: MNHNS and SASEGT. The CDR3 has 12 residues. In nucleotides, the CDR3 is TGTGCCAGCAGTCCGGGGCCCTACGAGCAGTACTTC. It encodes CASSPGPYEQYF.

This clonotype was picked up one time. V and J are TRBV6-2 or TRBV6-3 and TRBJ2-7, with D maybe TRBD1 (6 bases). Germline V gene sequence: CDR1 MNHEY, CDR2 SVGEGT. The CDR3 runs to 14 residues. V lost 7 bases and J lost 1, with 14 bases in between. In nucleotides, the CDR3 is TGTGCCAGCACGCGGACAGATAGTTCCTACGAGCAGTACTTC. Amino acids: CASTRTDSSYEQYF.

This chain connects TRBV9 to TRBJ1-6, with unresolved D. The V gene's germline CDR1 is SGDLS and CDR2 YYNGEE. The CDR3 covers 14 residues. Trimming took off 0 bases at V and 7 bases at J, with 8 bases between the two ends. The CDR3 spells CASSVAKANSPLHF. CDR3 sequence (DNA): TGTGCCAGCAGCGTAGCTAAGGCAAATTCACCCCTCCACTTT.